This is a list of T cell receptor beta chains from one sample in a study of cytomegalovirus exposure and HLA in healthy donors. Sequencing used immunoSEQ multiplex PCR; TCRdb keeps in-frame clones, though not all of them. The table lists about 160,000 clones, roughly three quarters of them singletons, with under 4% in the top ten. Sequenced: PBMCs. These receptors came from a human donor in good health. Each CDR3 is given with its conserved first and last residue. D genes are given only for firm matches. Not all rows give a size; the values are once, few, many and, for expanded clones, a class.

cdr3_aa,cdr3_nt,cdr3_length,d_call,clone_size,v_call,j_call
CATSRVWTVYGYTF,TGTGCCACCAGCAGAGTATGGACAGTCTATGGCTACACCTTC,14,.,few,TRBV15,TRBJ1-2
CASSVGTGTNEKLFF,TGTGCCAGCAGCGTAGGAACAGGTACAAATGAAAAACTGTTTTTT,15,.,.,TRBV9,TRBJ1-4
CASIDRGPRSGNTIYF,TGTGCCAGCATTGACAGGGGGCCACGCTCTGGAAACACCATATATTTT,16,TRBD1,.,TRBV6-1,TRBJ1-3
CASSGTSGWYF,TGTGCCAGCAGCGGGACTAGCGGGTGGTACTTC,11,TRBD2,.,TRBV5-6,TRBJ2-7
CASSLAAISYEQYF,TGTGCCAGCAGCTTAGCCGCTATCTCCTACGAGCAGTACTTC,14,.,few,TRBV7-2,TRBJ2-7
CASSQLTRWGRETQYF,TGTGCCAGCAGCCAGCTCACCCGGTGGGGGCGAGAGACCCAGTACTTC,16,.,.,TRBV11-2,TRBJ2-5
CASSRDRRQNQPQHF,TGTGCCAGCTCACGGGACAGGAGACAGAATCAGCCCCAGCATTTT,15,TRBD1,.,TRBV18,TRBJ1-5
CASSKAGVTDTQYF,TGTGCCAGCAGCAAAGCGGGAGTAACAGATACGCAGTATTTT,14,TRBD2,.,TRBV7-9,TRBJ2-3
CASSNRDRQYF,TGTGCCAGTAGTAACCGGGACAGGCAGTACTTC,11,TRBD1,.,TRBV19,TRBJ2-7
CASRGQASYEQYF,TGTGCCAGCAGGGGACAGGCTTCCTACGAGCAGTACTTC,13,TRBD1,few,TRBV6-5,TRBJ2-7
CATSRDNRDTNEKLFF,TGTGCCACCAGCAGAGACAACCGGGACACCAATGAAAAACTGTTTTTT,16,.,.,TRBV15,TRBJ1-4
CASSRSGGSDYGYTF,TGTGCCAGCAGCAGGTCAGGGGGTAGCGACTATGGCTACACCTTC,15,TRBD1,.,TRBV5-6,TRBJ1-2
CASSGRGRGYTF,TGTGCCAGCAGTGGCAGGGGGCGAGGCTACACCTTC,12,TRBD1,.,TRBV6-1,TRBJ1-2
CASSYSQQPDFYGYTF,TGTGCCAGCAGTTACTCCCAACAACCTGATTTTTATGGCTACACCTTC,16,.,.,TRBV6-6,TRBJ1-2
CASSLSTSEIGTQYF,TGCGCCAGCAGCTTGTCGACTAGTGAGATTGGTACGCAGTATTTT,15,.,.,TRBV5-1,TRBJ2-3
CASSFRREGRNEQFF,TGTGCCAGCAGCTTCCGGCGGGAGGGCCGCAATGAGCAGTTCTTC,15,TRBD2,.,TRBV5-4,TRBJ2-1
CASSYSQGARNEQYF,TGTGCCAGCAGTTACTCCCAGGGGGCTAGGAACGAGCAGTACTTC,15,TRBD1,once,TRBV6-6,TRBJ2-7
CASGRTTGELFF,TGTGCCAGCGGGAGGACCACCGGGGAGCTGTTTTTT,12,.,.,TRBV28,TRBJ2-2
CASSFVGGRQETQYF,TGTGCCAGCAGCTTTGTCGGAGGTCGGCAAGAGACCCAGTACTTC,15,.,.,TRBV11-2,TRBJ2-5
CAWTPLVLHRGAFF,TGTGCCTGGACCCCCCTAGTGTTACACCGCGGAGCTTTCTTT,14,.,.,TRBV30,TRBJ1-1
CASSLGDSRGYTF,TGTGCCAGCAGCTTGGGGGACAGCCGAGGCTACACCTTC,13,TRBD1,.,TRBV5-4,TRBJ1-2
CAIRAGGTGELFF,TGTGCCATCAGGGCGGGCGGCACCGGGGAGCTGTTTTTT,13,.,.,TRBV10-3,TRBJ2-2
CSGTNTDTQYF,TGCAGTGGGACTAACACAGATACGCAGTATTTT,11,.,.,TRBV20-1,TRBJ2-3
CSVTIPGQNTEAFF,TGCAGCGTAACCATACCGGGACAGAACACTGAAGCTTTCTTT,14,.,.,TRBV29-1,TRBJ1-1
CASSYIQGLNYYGYTF,TGTGCCAGCAGTTATATCCAGGGTCTCAATTACTATGGCTACACCTTC,16,.,.,TRBV6-5,TRBJ1-2
CASSPIGQGNTEAFF,TGTGCCAGCAGCCCGATAGGGCAGGGGAACACTGAAGCTTTCTTT,15,.,.,TRBV14,TRBJ1-1
CASTVTGVEDEQYF,TGTGCCAGCACGGTAACTGGAGTAGAAGACGAGCAGTACTTC,14,.,.,TRBV6-1,TRBJ2-7
CASSAQGFSGYTF,TGTGCCAGCAGTGCTCAGGGATTCAGTGGCTACACCTTC,13,.,.,TRBV2,TRBJ1-2
CASRGWGRPDTQYF,TGCGCCAGCAGGGGTTGGGGGCGCCCAGATACGCAGTATTTT,14,.,.,TRBV5-1,TRBJ2-3
CASIFGTELGGELFF,TGTGCCAGCATTTTCGGGACAGAGCTAGGCGGGGAGCTGTTTTTT,15,TRBD1,.,TRBV28,TRBJ2-2
CASSFPGQGTYNEQFF,TGTGCCAGCAGCTTCCCGGGACAGGGGACTTACAATGAGCAGTTCTTC,16,TRBD1,.,TRBV7-2,TRBJ2-1
CASSEAPRGGETQYF,TGTGCCAGCAGTGAAGCCCCGAGGGGAGGAGAGACCCAGTACTTC,15,.,.,TRBV6-1,TRBJ2-5
CASSMEPTGNFEQYF,TGCGCCAGCAGCATGGAACCGACAGGGAATTTCGAGCAGTACTTC,15,TRBD1,.,TRBV5-1,TRBJ2-7
CASSFGTSGSSDTQYF,TGTGCCAGCAGTTTCGGGACTAGCGGGAGCTCAGATACGCAGTATTTT,16,TRBD2,.,TRBV2,TRBJ2-3
CASSLDSDRGGEKLFF,TGTGCCAGCAGCTTAGATTCGGACAGGGGCGGCGAAAAACTGTTTTTT,16,TRBD1,.,TRBV7-9,TRBJ1-4
CASSLTSGRSDTQYF,TGTGCCAGCAGTTTAACTAGCGGGAGATCAGATACGCAGTATTTT,15,TRBD2,.,TRBV6-4,TRBJ2-3
CASGLGQANTEAFF,TGTGCCAGCGGCTTAGGACAGGCGAACACTGAAGCTTTCTTT,14,TRBD1,.,TRBV6-1,TRBJ1-1
CASSIGERFGDEQYF,TGTGCCAGTAGTATCGGGGAACGGTTCGGCGACGAGCAGTACTTC,15,.,.,TRBV19,TRBJ2-7
CASSHDWVAGSYEQYF,TGTGCCAGCAGCCACGACTGGGTAGCGGGATCCTACGAGCAGTACTTC,16,TRBD2,.,TRBV14,TRBJ2-7
CASSSRQGMMYTEAFF,TGTGCCAGCAGCTCCAGACAGGGCATGATGTACACTGAAGCTTTCTTT,16,TRBD1,.,TRBV7-9,TRBJ1-1
CASSYLGSEQYF,TGTGCCAGCAGTTACTTAGGCAGCGAGCAGTACTTC,12,.,.,TRBV6-5,TRBJ2-7
CASSINGQVGQPQHF,TGTGCCAGTAGTATCAACGGACAGGTGGGTCAGCCCCAGCATTTT,15,TRBD1,.,TRBV19,TRBJ1-5
CASSLNLDYEQYF,TGTGCCAGCTCACTAAACCTAGACTACGAGCAGTACTTC,13,.,few,TRBV18,TRBJ2-7
CASSSALVLPSEQYF,TGTGCCAGCAGTTCAGCCCTAGTTCTCCCTTCCGAGCAGTACTTC,15,.,.,TRBV27,TRBJ2-7
CASSRQRQETQYF,TGTGCCAGCAGTCGACAGCGTCAAGAGACCCAGTACTTC,13,.,.,TRBV28,TRBJ2-5
CASSGRQGTETQYF,TGTGCCAGCAGCGGACGACAGGGAACGGAGACCCAGTACTTC,14,TRBD1,once,TRBV9,TRBJ2-5
CATSKVRDYNEKLFF,TGTGCCACCAGCAAAGTACGGGATTATAATGAAAAACTGTTTTTT,15,.,.,TRBV15,TRBJ1-4
CASRDSAPISYEQYF,TGTGCCAGCAGGGACTCGGCCCCCATCTCCTACGAGCAGTACTTC,15,.,.,TRBV2,TRBJ2-7
CASSLQGHLNTEAFF,TGTGCCAGCAGTCTGCAGGGACACTTAAACACTGAAGCTTTCTTT,15,.,.,TRBV27,TRBJ1-1
CASSSRTTGRNYEQYF,TGTGCCAGCAGCTCCAGAACGACAGGGCGGAACTACGAGCAGTACTTC,16,TRBD1,.,TRBV5-6,TRBJ2-7
CASSQPGDVDGYTF,TGTGCCAGCAGCCAGCCGGGGGATGTCGATGGCTACACCTTC,14,.,.,TRBV7-8,TRBJ1-2
CASSIADGRPQHF,TGTGCCAGTAGTATCGCAGATGGGCGACCCCAGCATTTT,13,.,.,TRBV19,TRBJ1-5
CASSLNSGTGYGYTF,TGCGCCAGCAGCCTTAACTCCGGGACAGGGTATGGCTACACCTTC,15,TRBD1,once,TRBV5-1,TRBJ1-2
CASRAGTSGLETQYF,TGTGCCAGCAGGGCAGGGACTAGCGGCTTAGAGACCCAGTACTTC,15,TRBD2,.,TRBV27,TRBJ2-5
CAWSEGRNSPLHF,TGTGCCTGGAGTGAGGGGAGGAATTCACCCCTCCACTTT,13,.,.,TRBV30,TRBJ1-6
CASSSGGNTEAFF,TGTGCCAGTAGTTCAGGGGGGAACACTGAAGCTTTCTTT,13,TRBD1,.,TRBV19,TRBJ1-1
CASSSWTSGKYEQYF,TGTGCCAGCAGTTCTTGGACTAGCGGGAAGTACGAGCAGTACTTC,15,TRBD2,.,TRBV6-5,TRBJ2-7
CAISGGTGGEQYF,TGTGCCATCAGCGGGGGAACAGGAGGCGAGCAGTACTTC,13,.,once,TRBV10-3,TRBJ2-7